The clone carrying this TCR beta chain has a count of ten or more. TCRdb re-analysed the RT-PCR reads in MiXCR, keeping a single row per CDR3 protein. The data show more than 600,000 distinct CDR3 sequences, 12% to 15% seen once. With 1 base removed from V and 10 bases from J, the gap between germline ends came to 10 bases. Looked up from germline, CDR1 is MNHNS and CDR2 is SASEGT. This CDR3 is built from 13 residues. This receptor was obtained from a female donor in good health, serving as a healthy control. The V and J genes are TRBV6-1 and TRBJ1-4; D perhaps matches TRBD1 (5 bases). Sequencing input: memory CD4+ T cells from blood. CDR3 residues: CASSEDDQGKLFF. CDR3 in DNA: TGTGCCAGCAGTGAAGATGATCAGGGAAAACTGTTTTTT.